These T cell receptor beta chains were read from a single sample in a study of shared clonotypes between healthy human individuals. The assay was immunoSEQ multiplex PCR, and TCRdb's table has in-frame clones only and misses some. The sample contains about half a million clones, approximately 82% of which appear only once. Input material: PBMCs. The receptors stem from a woman aged 40 to 49 in good health. Some clones in this sample may be carry-over from other donors' samples. The CDR3 runs from the conserved cysteine through the conserved F or W. The order of the fields is clone size, J gene, D gene, V gene, CDR3 DNA, CDR3 protein. A D gene is named only where the DNA matches it firmly. The listing skips clone size in some rows; elsewhere it reads once, few, many or a size class.

few,TRBJ2-7,TRBD1,TRBV29-1,TGCAGCGTTGAAGGGACAGGGTTGGGCGAGCAGTACTTC,CSVEGTGLGEQYF
-,TRBJ2-7,-,TRBV7-2,TGTGCCAGCAGCTTAGTTGCGACAGCTACCTACGAGCAGTACTTC,CASSLVATATYEQYF
-,TRBJ2-7,TRBD1,TRBV6-6,TGTGCCAGCAGTCCTACCGGGACAGAGTTCGCCTACGAGCAGTACTTC,CASSPTGTEFAYEQYF
-,TRBJ1-3,-,TRBV25-1,TGTGCCAGCAGCGCCGGGATCTCTGGAAACACCATATATTTT,CASSAGISGNTIYF
-,TRBJ1-1,-,TRBV28,TGTGCCAGCAGCATAGGGCGCAGGGGGAACACTGAAGCTTTCTTT,CASSIGRRGNTEAFF
-,TRBJ2-3,-,TRBV4-1,TGCGCCAGCAGCCGCCAAGGGGGTGCTAGCACAGATACGCAGTATTTT,CASSRQGGASTDTQYF
-,TRBJ2-1,-,TRBV27,TGTGCCAGCACCGGGTCCCTAGGGCACAATGAGCAGTTCTTC,CASTGSLGHNEQFF
-,TRBJ2-6,-,TRBV4-3,TGCGCCAGCAGCCAAGGGCCCTCTGGGGCCAACGTCCTGACTTTC,CASSQGPSGANVLTF
-,TRBJ2-7,TRBD1,TRBV5-1,TGCGCCAGCAGCGTCCAACCCGGGACAGGGGGCTCCTACGAGCAGTACTTC,CASSVQPGTGGSYEQYF
once,TRBJ2-1,-,TRBV27,TGTGCCAGCACCTACAGTGGTTACAGCTCCTACAATGAGCAGTTCTTC,CASTYSGYSSYNEQFF
-,TRBJ2-2,-,TRBV7-3,TGTGCCAGCAGCACGACAGTGCGGGTCACCGGGGAGCTGTTTTTT,CASSTTVRVTGELFF
-,TRBJ2-2,-,TRBV7-2,TGTGCCAGCAGCTCCCCGGGGCCTTTGGGCGCCGGGGAGCTGTTTTTT,CASSSPGPLGAGELFF
-,TRBJ2-5,-,TRBV7-3,TGCGCCAGCAGCTTAACTATGGGGGAGACCCAGTACTTC,CASSLTMGETQYF
-,TRBJ2-1,TRBD2,TRBV2,TGTGCCAGCAGTGCGCTAGCGGAGTACAATGAGCAGTTCTTC,CASSALAEYNEQFF
-,TRBJ2-2,-,TRBV7-3,TGTGCCAGCAGCTTATCGGGGGGCCCGGGCACCGGGGAGCTGTTTTTT,CASSLSGGPGTGELFF
-,TRBJ2-7,TRBD2,TRBV28,TGTGCCAGCAGAGCGGGGTCCGCCTACGAGCAGTACTTC,CASRAGSAYEQYF
once,TRBJ2-1,TRBD2,TRBV5-1,TGCGCCAGCACCCCGGGGGGGGACAATGAGCAGTTCTTC,CASTPGGDNEQFF
-,TRBJ1-5,-,TRBV7-8,TGTGCCAGCAGCTTAGAGGAGTATAGCAATCAGCCCCAGCATTTT,CASSLEEYSNQPQHF
few,TRBJ1-6,-,TRBV5-6,TGTGCCAGCAGCTCCGGGGCAGAACTATCACCCCTCCACTTT,CASSSGAELSPLHF
-,TRBJ2-5,-,TRBV4-1,TGCGCCAGCAGCCAGGTACAGGGCGTGGAGACCCAGTACTTC,CASSQVQGVETQYF
-,TRBJ1-1,-,TRBV6-1,TGTGCCAGCGAGTATAACACTGAAGCTTTCTTT,CASEYNTEAFF
-,TRBJ2-2,-,TRBV27,TGTGCCAGCAGCCGCTACGCCCCGGGGACGGAGAACACCGGGGAGCTGTTTTTT,CASSRYAPGTENTGELFF
-,TRBJ2-3,-,TRBV15,TGTGCCACCAGCAGAGGGTTTGATCCAGATACGCAGTATTTT,CATSRGFDPDTQYF